This T cell receptor beta chain was observed in a study of follicular helper T cells after annual influenza vaccination. Time point described: 2015-2016 season, 7 days after influenza vaccination. Vaccine contraindications, substance abuse, HIV/AIDS, active malignancy and active illness excluded donors. Concerning this clone: Antigen specificity is unknown.

Method: immunoSEQ multiplex PCR; TCRdb's copy keeps in-frame clones and lacks some. The sample comprises approximately 5,000 clones, less than 90% of which are singletons, and 2% to 3% rests with the top ten. Overall study findings and caveats: Day 7 ICOS+CD38+ clones later appeared mostly in ICOS-CD38- cTfh.

CDR3 length: 11 residues. Germline CDR1 and CDR2: GTSNPN and SVGIG (reference sequence). V lost 4 bases and J lost 4, with 7 bases in between. The starting material was CXCR5+ CD38- circulating T follicular helper cells from blood, obtained 7 days after influenza vaccination. Subset of the sample: circulating Tfh, non-naive CD4+CXCR5+PD-1+ (ICOS+CD38+ or ICOS-CD38-). The receptor comes from an adult who received the influenza vaccine. This chain uses TRBV30 with TRBJ2-5; no firm D call. Here the CDR3 reads CAWKGTETQYF. In DNA, the CDR3 is TGTGCCTGGAAGGGAACAGAGACCCAGTACTTC.